This T cell receptor beta chain stems from a study of blood T cell repertoires in COVID-19 (dated by TCRdb to the early 2020s). Context from the whole study: Collaborator samples came from the United States, Italy and Spain and covered acute and convalescent phases of COVID-19. The prospective study material was composed of cDNA or gDNA derived from T cells, B-cell-depleted T cells, or PBMCs. Deeply sampled blood TCRbeta repertoires from subjects exposed to, actively infected with, or recovered from COVID-19 were included in the dataset. The repertoires were released in a freely available public database intended as a resource for research on the immune response to SARS-CoV-2. Samples were obtained from the ongoing ImmuneRACE study (first 160 participants) and from about 1,300 subjects provided by 6 global collaborators. A de-identified subject ID, COVID-19 status, age in years and sex were almost always included in the sample metadata. Where HLA class I and class II types were available, the types were taken from metadata supplied by the sample provider, not from assay-based typing.

On this clone: The antigen it binds to is not known. Base qualities are not at hand, and no much larger clone is one base apart.

TCRbeta CDR3 regions were amplified from genomic DNA using the immunoSEQ Assay, a bias-controlled multiplex PCR. Per the original workflow: Nucleated cell counts per sample were estimated from amplification of reference gene primers within the assay. Sequence reads were collapsed and filtered to measure the absolute abundance of every unique TCRbeta CDR3 rearrangement. For each sample, productive Simpson clonality was calculated as the square root of Simpson's diversity index across productive rearrangements. Sourced from immuneACCESS, this table was stored by TCRdb with only in-frame sequences that have V and J called. A share of the clones is absent; for the studies checked, an unresolved V gene accounts for under half, and the remainder has no known explanation. V, J and clone size reflect that table, while D and trimming were determined from the DNA. This sample holds tens of thousands of clones; 75% were observed only once. The top ten clonotypes cover over 12% of the sample.

The full study reports these points: Clinical and demographic metadata were provided uncurated, with the amount varying by source and participant.

The CDR3 covers 14 residues, taking in both the cysteine and the phenylalanine. CDR3 DNA only is kept here, 42 bases in frame from base 1. Per the germline V gene, SGHRS is the CDR1 and YFSETQ is the CDR2. V drops 0 bases and J drops 2 bases, leaving 7 bases in between. Whole blood was collected in K2EDTA tubes by collaborating institutions according to the institutions' own protocols. For TCRbeta analysis, collaborators shipped samples in one of three forms: frozen whole blood, isolated PBMCs, or DNA extracted from either of those sample types. In this chain, TRBV5-1 is recombined with TRBJ2-3; the D gene identity is not certain. Specimen: peripheral blood. The TCR originated in an elderly man with active or convalescent COVID-19. The sequence in DNA is TGCGCCAGCAGCTTGGGTACAAACACAGATACGCAGTATTTT. This encodes CASSLGTNTDTQYF.